The T cell receptor (beta chain) under discussion was sequenced for a study of T cells and copy number aberrations in small-cell lung cancer (dated by TCRdb to the early 2020s). For the wider study: To relate T cell metrics to mutations and copy number aberrations, the same tumor regions underwent both TCR repertoire sequencing and whole-exome sequencing. Tumor TCR data existed for about 17 patients, and approximately 15 patients had TCR data from both tumor tissue and normal tissue. The investigation overall reported the following: Lower T-cell density, richness and clonality were observed in tumors than in adjacent lung tissue, although the difference in density was not significant. The study was limited by a small sample size because surgical resection is uncommon in small-cell lung cancer, and the findings require validation. All specimens consisted of formalin-fixed paraffin-embedded tissue, which is known to introduce sequencing artifacts.

The donors were limited-stage small-cell lung cancer patients who had surgical resection in Hangzhou, China, between the late 2000s and the early 2020s. All donors had upfront surgery without preoperative chemotherapy or radiotherapy, and none received immunotherapy before or after surgery. All 20 or so patients in the sequenced cohort were smokers or heavy second-hand smokers. Adjacent normal lung tissue was taken at least 2 cm away from the tumor margin, and two pathologists confirmed morphologically that the tissue was free of malignant cells. The study used multi-region TCR-beta sequencing of resected limited-stage small-cell lung cancers together with tumor-adjacent lung tissue to characterize T cell repertoire heterogeneity. The AllPrep DNA/RNA FFPE Kit (Qiagen) was used to extract genomic DNA from FFPE tissue. The CDR3 goes from the cysteine to the phenylalanine over 13 residues. The CDR3 DNA has 39 bases and is translated from base 1. Relative to germline, V is 2 bases shorter and J is 8 bases shorter, with 10 bases between their ends. CDR1 and CDR2 (KGHSH, LQKENI) derive from the germline V gene.

The immunoSEQ hsTCRB Kit was used with multiplexed V- and J-gene primers to amplify TCR-beta CDR3 regions from genomic DNA. Unique DNA barcodes were added in a second PCR, and the samples were pooled together with one negative control and one positive control. The pooled TCR-beta libraries were sequenced using a 150-cycle paired-end protocol on an Illumina MiSeq. The authors' analysis ran thus. Adaptive Biotechnologies processed the raw sequencing data into a report containing normalized, annotated TCR-beta repertoires. T-cell density was calculated by normalizing TCR-beta templates to usable DNA, with usable DNA estimated through amplification of housekeeping genes. Richness was defined as the count of unique rearrangements, and clonality was defined as 1 minus Pielou's evenness. The immuneACCESS repertoire file appears here via TCRdb, limited to in-frame rearrangements. These files lack a portion of the clones; in checked studies, under half of the deficit traces to unresolved V genes, and the cause of the others is not known. V, J and clone size were drawn from that table, and D and trimming were deduced from the DNA. This sample lists 2,000 to 3,000 clones; roughly 80% were detected once. Of the sample, more than 4% is held by the ten largest clones.

A word on this clone: The antigen it recognizes is unknown. One base away there is no much larger clone; base qualities are not given. Other DNA sequences in this sample translate to the same CDR3.

The specimen was normal tissue next to the tumor. The receptor was isolated from a man aged 35-49 years with small cell lung cancer. Recombination joined TRBV18 with TRBJ2-1, and TRBD2 may be the D gene, going by 7 matching bases. The CDR3 region reads CASSPRGRDEQFF. The DNA sequence reads TGTGCCAGCTCACCAAGGGGGAGGGATGAGCAGTTCTTC.